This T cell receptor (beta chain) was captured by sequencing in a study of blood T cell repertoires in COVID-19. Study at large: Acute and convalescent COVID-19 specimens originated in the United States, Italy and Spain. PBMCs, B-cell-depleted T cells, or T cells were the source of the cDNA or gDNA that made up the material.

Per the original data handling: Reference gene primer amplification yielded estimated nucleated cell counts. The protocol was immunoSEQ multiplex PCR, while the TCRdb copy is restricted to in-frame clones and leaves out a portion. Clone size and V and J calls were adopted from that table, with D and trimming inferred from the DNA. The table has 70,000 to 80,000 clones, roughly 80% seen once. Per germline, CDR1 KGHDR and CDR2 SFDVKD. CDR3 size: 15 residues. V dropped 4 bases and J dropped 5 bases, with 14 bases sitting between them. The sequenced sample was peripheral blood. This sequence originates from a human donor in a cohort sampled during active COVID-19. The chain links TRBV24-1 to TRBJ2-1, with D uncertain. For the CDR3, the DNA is TGTGCCACCAGTGACCGAGGAACACCCGACAATGAGCAGTTCTTC. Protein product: CATSDRGTPDNEQFF.